The source of this T cell receptor beta chain is a study (dated by TCRdb to between 2014 and 2016). Background on the whole study: The study set out to test whether tumor-infiltrating Tregs in breast cancer get recruited from blood Tregs or are instead converted in situ from other CD4+ T cell subsets.

This clonotype was recorded many times. Its antigen has not been determined. No clone much larger than this one lies a single base away; base qualities are absent. Naive CD4+ T cells were purified with the Miltenyi Naive CD4+ T Cell Isolation kit, with Tregs depleted using CD25 microbeads. Tregs, naive and memory CD4+ T cells from tumor, blood and ipsilateral draining lymph nodes of 4 or 5 breast cancer patients underwent full-length TCR alpha and beta sequencing. Tumor tissue and lymph nodes obtained by ipsilateral axillary dissection were perfused with PBS, cut into small pieces and digested using collagenase I and hyaluronidase. FACS confirmed that the sorted cell populations were more than 90% pure. Results and caveats for the whole study, not just this receptor: Tumor-infiltrating Treg TCR alpha and beta sequences overlapped most with tumor naive CD4+ T cells, then with blood naive CD4+ T cells. Validation in the larger cohort was restricted to a single TCR beta V-J rearrangement rather than whole repertoires. Tumor memory CD4+ T cell TCR gene usage was found to cluster with blood and lymph node memory CD4+ cells and with lymph node naive CD4+ cells.

V and J are truncated by 4 bases and 0 bases respectively, leaving an intervening sequence of 6 bases. The CDR3 covers 13 residues, taking in both the cysteine and the phenylalanine. Only the CDR3 region is kept as DNA, spanning 39 bases read in frame from base 1. Per the germline V gene (reference sequence), SEHNR is the CDR1 and FQNEAQ is the CDR2. Amplification of full-length TCR variable regions was done by 5' RACE PCR using constant-region reverse primers, and this step was followed by semi-nested PCR with Nested Universal Primer A. Using the ReliaPrep RNA Cell Miniprep System, total RNA was extracted, and the SMARTer RACE 5'/3' Kit was then used to reverse transcribe the RNA into 5'RACE-ready cDNA. Multiplex adaptors were used to barcode full-length TCR alpha and beta libraries, and the barcoded libraries were sequenced on an Illumina MiSeq. Processing in the source paper ran as follows. For each of nine subset-tissue groups, sequencing data from the five patients were pooled, and the groups were then compared using unsupervised clustering of TCR gene usage. The Morisita-Horn index was used to calculate repertoire similarity, with shared sequences weighted according to their contribution to each repertoire. TCRdb's own reprocessing of the public reads used fastp at Q25 and MiXCR and kept productive beta chains. Identical CDR3 proteins give one entry, which carries the most common genes and DNA. These V and J calls derive from TCRdb rather than the authors' analysis. The sample contains about 60,000 distinct CDR3 sequences, almost 30% of them found a single time. The ten top clones hold 2.3% of the sample.

Sequenced sample: tumor-infiltrating naive CD4+ T cells sorted from the breast tumor. The sample's cell subset or site label is to be understood as: naive CD4+ T cells, CD4+CD45RA+CD25-. The V and J genes are TRBV7-9 and TRBJ1-1; the D gene cannot be resolved reliably. This sequence originates from a female donor with breast cancer. The CDR3 sequence is CASSSQMNTEAFF. The sequenced DNA is TGTGCCAGCAGCTCCCAGATGAACACTGAAGCTTTCTTT.